This T cell receptor (beta chain) was identified in a study of cytomegalovirus exposure and HLA in healthy donors. Across the whole study: Within an early data release were 65 million to 90 million unique TCRs drawn from HLA-typed donors.

The CDR3 covers 15 residues. J gave up 1 base and V 7 bases, and 4 bases lay outside the gene matches. Germline V lookup: CDR1 SNHLY, CDR2 FYNNEI. Study-wide findings and caveats: Most TCR sequences were seen very rarely across donors, but some public TCRs occurred in many. Productive status was seen about 90% or about 30% of the time for most TCR beta V segments in an earlier analysis. Among the most significant clusters, several appeared linked to common viral pathogens in a later analysis.

PCR used 60 Vbeta primers and 13 Jbeta primers. The data were produced by immunoSEQ multiplex PCR, yet TCRdb's version contains in-frame clones alone and is incomplete. The sample shows 150,000 to 180,000 clones, 82% of them seen only once. Comments on this clone: Its antigen is undetermined.

J is TRBJ2-3 and V is TRBV2; 11 bases line up with TRBD2. The receptor was isolated from a woman between 45 and 65 years old in good health and CMV-seropositive. The sequenced sample was PBMCs. Written as DNA, the CDR3 is TGTGCCAGCAACCTACTAGCGGGGGGCACAGATACGCAGTATTTT. Protein: CASNLLAGGTDTQYF.